This TCR beta chain was sequenced in a study of shared clonotypes between healthy human individuals. CD45RO-negative CD8 cells positively selected for CCR7 made up the naive population, which excluded terminally differentiated effector memory CD45RA+ cells. Findings and limits, study-wide: Shared across a few donors were around 5% of the naive CD4 clonotypes.

Generated by immunoSEQ multiplex PCR, the TCRdb table keeps only in-frame clones and is missing some. Of approximately 600,000 clones listed, 90% to 95% are singletons. The V end was cut by 0 bases, the J end by 5 bases, with 13 bases between. Germline V CDR1 and CDR2: SGHRS, YFSETQ. This CDR3 region has 15 residues. A note on this clone: Its antigen is currently unknown.

This chain uses TRBV5-1 with TRBJ2-3; D remains ambiguous. The receptor was derived from a young woman in good health. The sample comprised naive CD8+ T cells sorted from blood. CDR3 DNA sequence: TGCGCCAGCAGCTTGGTGGCCAGCCTTATAGATACGCAGTATTTT. This gives the protein CASSLVASLIDTQYF.